This entry lists 22 T cell receptor beta chains sequenced from one sample in a study of vaccination and CD4 T cells after COVID-19. Treatment: roughly 10-day PBMC culture with coronavirus spike peptide pools or control peptides (ViraFEST assay). With the Oncomine TCR Beta short-read assay, DNA from cultured CD4+ T cells was sequenced. TCRdb analysed the PCR reads with MiXCR anew, one entry per CDR3 protein. The sample gives 9,700 or so distinct CDR3 sequences, about two thirds of which show up once; roughly a third is in the top ten. Antigens of these TCRs are unknown. What was sequenced was CD4+ T cells from blood, cultured in vitro. These receptors were taken from a human donor who had recovered from COVID-19.

This clonotype was observed a few times. The chain recombines TRBV7-8 with TRBJ1-1; perhaps TRBD1 as D (5 bases). From germline, CDR1 is SGHVS and CDR2 FQNEAQ. V was clipped by 5 bases and J by 0 bases, with 13 bases between them. The CDR3 is 15 amino acids. The CDR3 protein is CASSLMGGMNTEAFF. CDR3 nucleotides: TGTGCCAGCAGCCTAATGGGGGGGATGAACACTGAAGCTTTCTTT.

This clonotype was detected once. The chain carries TRBV6-5 and TRBJ1-2; D gene ambiguous. The CDR3 has 15 residues. V lost 0 bases to trimming and J lost 4 bases, with 12 bases between them. CDR1 and CDR2 (germline): MNHEY, SVGAGI. CDR3 region: CASSYSMNSIYGYTF. In nucleotides, the CDR3 is TGTGCCAGCAGTTACTCGATGAACAGCATCTATGGCTACACCTTC.

The chain carries TRBV24-1 and TRBJ1-1; D is unclear. The CDR3 length is 13 residues. V shed 4 bases and J shed 3 bases, with 8 bases lying between them. Germline-derived CDR1 and CDR2 are KGHDR and SFDVKD. Here the CDR3 reads CATSDSRDTEAFF. The DNA for the CDR3 is TGTGCCACCAGTGACTCTCGGGACACTGAAGCTTTCTTT.

DNA for the CDR3: TGTGCCAGCAGTAGGGGGAATGGCTACACCTTC. Encoded protein: CASSRGNGYTF. The rearrangement joins TRBV25-1 to TRBJ1-2; the D gene is possibly TRBD1 (6 bases). V lost 5 bases and J lost 6, with 7 bases in between. The CDR3 runs to 11 residues. Germline V CDR1 and CDR2: MGHDK, SYGVNS.

This clonotype was observed a handful of times. This chain connects TRBV20-1 to TRBJ2-7; either TRBD1 or TRBD2 may supply D (5 bases each). This CDR3 spans 15 amino acids. Per the germline V gene, CDR1 is DFQATT and CDR2 is SNEGSKA (reference sequence). V was cut by 3 bases and J by 4 bases, with 19 bases left in between. CDR3 protein: CSARGPRGNSYEQYF. CDR3 in DNA: TGCAGTGCTAGGGGCCCGAGGGGAAATTCTTACGAGCAGTACTTC.

The chain has TRBV27 and TRBJ1-5; TRBD1 is a possible D gene (6 bases). The CDR3 has 14 amino acids. Germline V gives CDR1 MNHEY, CDR2 SMNVEV (reference sequence). The V end lost 7 bases, the J end lost 5 bases, and 15 bases lay between the germline ends. This CDR3 is CASTSGAGDQPQHF. The CDR3 DNA reads as TGTGCCAGCACCTCAGGGGCAGGGGATCAGCCCCAGCATTTT.

The DNA of the CDR3 is TGTGCCAGCAGTTACTCGATAGAGACCCAGTACTTC. Amino acid sequence: CASSYSIETQYF. The genes are TRBV6-2 or TRBV6-3 and TRBJ2-5; no clear D. The V and J ends lost 0 bases and 4 bases respectively, with 3 bases between them. In germline, CDR1 is MNHEY, CDR2 SVGEGT. This CDR3 contains 12 residues.

A few counts support this clonotype. The V gene is TRBV12-3 or TRBV12-4, the J gene TRBJ1-2, with 8 bases lining up with TRBD1. The CDR3 is 14 residues long. V lost 6 bases, J lost 4 bases, and 7 bases stayed unmatched. CDR3 coding DNA: TGTGCCAGCAGCCCCGGACAGGGCGCCTATGGCTACACCTTC. Translation: CASSPGQGAYGYTF.

The chain joins TRBV19 to TRBJ2-5, with TRBD2 identical over 11 bases. V gave up 5 bases and J gave up 2 bases; unmatched junction bases: 4. The CDR3 extends over 15 amino acids. From germline, CDR1 is LNHDA and CDR2 SQIVND (reference sequence). CDR3 amino acids: CASSPLAGDQETQYF. The CDR3 DNA follows: TGTGCCAGTAGTCCACTAGCGGGAGATCAAGAGACCCAGTACTTC.

This clonotype was seen just once. V gene TRBV20-1 combines with J gene TRBJ2-7, with 9 bases matching TRBD2. The CDR3 is 14 residues long. J gave up 4 bases and V 3 bases, and 7 bases lay outside the gene matches. Germline-derived CDR1 and CDR2 are DFQATT and SNEGSKA (reference sequence). Here the CDR3 reads CSARAGLAEYEQYF. The CDR3 DNA reads TGCAGTGCTAGGGCGGGACTAGCCGAATACGAGCAGTACTTC.

This clonotype was detected once. The chain has TRBV9 and TRBJ2-5; the D gene is possibly TRBD1 (6 bases). CDR3 size: 17 residues. V was shortened by 3 bases and J by 5 bases, with 23 bases between the two germline ends. CDR1 and CDR2 (germline): SGDLS, YYNGEE. The CDR3 sequence: CASSATGTIGQYETQYF. In DNA, the CDR3 is TGTGCCAGCAGCGCAACCGGGACAATTGGGCAATACGAGACCCAGTACTTC.

This clonotype was found a few times. The gene calls are TRBV27 and TRBJ2-3; 9 bases line up with TRBD1. Germline V gene sequence: CDR1 MNHEY, CDR2 SMNVEV (reference sequence). The CDR3 covers 14 residues. With 6 bases clipped from V and 4 bases from J, the junction kept 5 bases outside the gene matches. CDR3: CASSRDRVADTQYF. The CDR3 DNA reads TGTGCCAGCAGCCGGGACAGGGTCGCAGATACGCAGTATTTT.

CDR3 protein: CSAYTTLLASQETQYF. The CDR3 DNA follows: TGCAGTGCTTACACAACCCTCCTTGCGTCACAAGAGACCCAGTACTTC. The J gene is TRBJ2-5, the V gene TRBV20-1, with unresolved D. Germline V gene data show CDR1 as DFQATT and CDR2 as SNEGSKA (reference sequence). This CDR3 has 16 residues. Trimming cost V 5 bases and J 2 bases, with 21 bases left between them.

This clonotype was observed a single time. DNA for the CDR3: TGCGCCAGCAGCTATGACAGGGGCGGCGGGGAGCTGTTTTTT. It yields the protein CASSYDRGGGELFF. V gene TRBV5-1 combines with J gene TRBJ2-2; 8 bases are shared with TRBD1. The ends lost 3 bases at V and 7 bases at J; junction bases unmatched: 5. There are 14 residues in the CDR3. CDR1 SGHRS and CDR2 YFSETQ come from the germline V gene.

DNA of the CDR3: TGCAGTGCTTTTTCGGACCCGAGCTCCTACGAGCAGTACTTC. Translation: CSAFSDPSSYEQYF. This rearrangement joins TRBV20-1 to TRBJ2-7, with unresolved D. CDR1 DFQATT and CDR2 SNEGSKA come from the germline V gene (reference sequence). Trimming cost V 5 bases and J 0 bases, with 14 bases left between them. The CDR3 extends over 14 amino acids.

V gene TRBV25-1 combines with J gene TRBJ2-7, with unresolved D. Trimming left V 7 bases short and J 3 bases short, with 13 bases between. Per germline, CDR1 MGHDK and CDR2 SYGVNS. The CDR3 runs to 13 residues. The CDR3 is CASTKSGVYEQYF. The CDR3 DNA reads TGTGCCAGCACCAAAAGTGGGGTCTACGAGCAGTACTTC.

The chain combines TRBV10-2 with TRBJ2-2, with D perhaps matching TRBD2 (6 bases). V dropped 5 bases and J dropped 6 bases, with 16 bases sitting between them. Germline V gene lookup returns CDR1 WSHSY and CDR2 SAAADI. CDR3 length: 15 residues. CDR3 sequence reads: CASSPPSVEAGELFF. CDR3 bases: TGCGCCAGCAGTCCCCCTAGCGTTGAAGCCGGGGAGCTGTTTTTT.

Here the CDR3 DNA reads TGTGCCAGTATAGACATCGGGAACACTGAAGCTTTCTTT. This encodes CASIDIGNTEAFF. V usage is TRBV19 and J usage is TRBJ1-1; D unresolved. V dropped 7 bases and J dropped 1 base, with 10 bases sitting between them. This CDR3 has 13 residues. Germline V CDR1 and CDR2: LNHDA, SQIVND (reference sequence).

This clonotype was counted only a few times. The V gene is TRBV19, the J gene TRBJ2-3; no firm D call. This CDR3 is 13 amino acids long. The germline V gene has CDR1 LNHDA and CDR2 SQIVND (reference sequence). V lost 5 bases, J lost 3 bases, and 9 bases lay in between. CDR3: CASSSGETDTQYF. The CDR3 DNA is TGTGCCAGTAGTTCAGGTGAAACAGATACGCAGTATTTT.

The rearrangement joins TRBV6-2 or TRBV6-3 to TRBJ1-6, with TRBD1 matching over 9 bases. CDR1 is MNHEY and CDR2 is SVGEGT in the germline V gene. Trimming at V came to 5 bases and at J to 6 bases, leaving 2 bases not matched to a gene. The CDR3 totals 14 residues. The CDR3 loop is CASSMGQGNSPLHF. The CDR3, as DNA: TGTGCCAGCAGTATGGGACAGGGTAATTCACCCCTCCACTTT.

J is TRBJ2-5 and V is TRBV24-1; no clear D gene. Germline lookup yields CDR1 KGHDR and CDR2 SFDVKD. The length of the CDR3 is 13 residues. Trimming took 4 bases from V and 7 from J, leaving 12 bases between them. The CDR3: CATSDLRGVTQYF. The CDR3 nucleotides are TGTGCCACCAGTGACCTGCGAGGCGTGACCCAGTACTTC.

The chain is built from TRBV7-8 and TRBJ1-1; a weak D match, TRBD1 (5 bases). CDR3 length: 16 residues. V lost 5 bases, J lost 3 bases, and 19 bases lay in between. The germline CDR1 and CDR2 sequences are SGHVS and FQNEAQ. DNA of the CDR3: TGTGCCAGCAGCCCGCACTTTAGGCAGGGATACACTGAAGCTTTCTTT. This gives the protein CASSPHFRQGYTEAFF.